The T cell receptor beta chain under discussion was sequenced for a study of T cell responses to AZD1222 COVID-19 vaccine (dated by TCRdb to the early 2020s). Describing the broader study: AZD1222 recipients whose second dose came at about 4 weeks and those whose second dose came at about 12 weeks were combined into one group, since spike-specific TCR depth and breadth did not differ between the two schedules. A total of 230 or so trial participants underwent TCR sequencing, of whom roughly 210 received two doses of AZD1222 and 26 received two doses of the MenACWY control vaccine. Trial participants were enrolled into age subgroups of 18-55, 56-69 and 70-plus years, which contained about 150, 28 and 57 TCR-sequenced participants, respectively.

The CDR3 regions of human TCRbeta chains were analyzed by immunosequencing. The original methods were these. TCRs in the repertoires were matched against a reference library of SARS-CoV-2-specific TCRs that had been generated with the MIRA antigen-specificity platform. Breadth meant the fraction of unique TCRs that were SARS-CoV-2-associated, whereas depth meant the fraction of total T cells that were SARS-CoV-2-associated. Using the MIRA data, each spike-specific TCR was mapped to the spike region that the TCR reacts to and placed in a CD4 or CD8 class. Log10-transformed breadth and depth values were compared by one-way ANOVA with Sidak's multiple comparisons tests. This is the immuneACCESS table as TCRdb keeps it, with only in-frame sequences that have V and J called. A part of the clones is gone; compared with another copy, unresolved V genes explain less than half, and the rest is unexplained. The DNA gave D and trimming, while V, J and clone size come from that table. The sample includes tens of thousands of clones, with around nine tenths observed a single time. The top ten constitute less than 9.5% of the sample.

Points on this clone: Its antigen has not been determined. No much larger clone exists at a distance of one base, and base qualities are not known.

The time point label, read with the paper, signifies: baseline before first vaccination. Vaccinee samples came from UK trials COV001 and COV002, including a single-blind randomized controlled phase 2/3 trial of AZD1222 (ChAdOx1 nCoV-19) in healthy adults. For TCRbeta chain sequencing, PBMC samples were collected from trial participants at day 0 and at day 28 after the second dose. The full study reports these points: Vaccine-associated CD4 TCRs spanned the whole spike protein, with dominant responses in regions 160-218 and 743-854. Nearly half of unique spike-specific TCRs reportedly recognized epitopes outside regions mutated in the B.1.351 and B.1.1.7 variants. Conclusions about previously exposed vaccinees are limited, since just six or seven AZD1222 recipients were seropositive for SARS-CoV-2 at baseline. Participants were mostly white British and included more females than males, and it was suggested by the authors that clonal diversity may have been underestimated. Spike-specific TCR breadth and depth rose significantly after two AZD1222 doses compared with day 0 and with MenACWY recipients. The 56-69-year group was small, and its depth increase did not reach significance, likely because of low power. No day 14 peak-response samples were available, so repertoires were characterized only after the peak T cell response.

The germline V gene (reference sequence) supplies CDR1 LNHDA and CDR2 SQIVND. The germline V and J ends show losses of 5 bases and 3 bases respectively, and no gene match explains 6 bases of the junction. The CDR3 numbers 15 residues from cysteine through phenylalanine. The read is trimmed to its CDR3 DNA, 45 bases read in frame from base 1. The sequences come from peripheral blood, collected on day 0 of AZD1222 vaccination. The receptor comes from an adult in good health. The chain links TRBV19 with TRBJ2-7, with 11 central nucleotides matching TRBD2. CDR3 region: CASSPTSGRGYEQYF. In nucleotides, the sequence is TGTGCCAGTAGTCCCACTAGCGGGAGAGGCTACGAGCAGTACTTC.